This TCR beta chain came from a study of blood T cell repertoires in COVID-19. In the study overall: The United States, Italy and Spain provided the acute and convalescent COVID-19 samples. PBMCs, B-cell-depleted T cells, or T cells provided the cDNA or gDNA that made up the material.

This clone was counted a single time. Per the study methods: Estimated nucleated cell counts came from reference gene primer amplification. Clones were read by immunoSEQ multiplex PCR, and TCRdb kept only the in-frame ones, dropping some. D and trimming were read from the DNA, whereas the V and J calls and clone size are those reported in that table. The table lists about 220,000 clones, more than 75% of them singletons, with roughly 5.5% in the top ten. Enrolment of Seattle patients took place during active infection, and they were followed longitudinally. The source of this sequence is a woman between 65 and 79 years old with COVID-19, enrolled during active disease. The sample taken for sequencing was peripheral blood.

CDR3 nucleotide sequence: TGTGCCAGCGGGGGACAGACCGAAAAACTGTTTTTT. It is translated as CASGGQTEKLFF. The chain recombines TRBV2 with TRBJ1-4; 7 bases align to TRBD1. This CDR3 spans 12 amino acids. V shed 8 bases, J shed 8 bases, and the junction held 5 bases outside the gene matches. The germline CDR1 and CDR2 sequences are SNHLY and FYNNEI.